This T cell receptor beta chain was captured in a study of shared clonotypes between healthy human individuals. In the study overall: In total, the donors were two women and a few men aged 18 to 49.

Template amounts of approximately 310 ng DNA, approximately 30,000 T cell genomes, were employed in unsorted PBMC replicate PCRs. Assay used: immunoSEQ multiplex PCR; TCRdb lists only in-frame clones, some missing. The sample lists about half a million clones; roughly 80% were seen once. Each unsorted sample relied on roughly 90 million PBMCs as its source of genomic DNA. V was clipped by 1 base and J by 4 bases, with 10 bases between them. The length of the CDR3 is 14 residues. Germline V CDR1 and CDR2: SGHTA, FQGTGA. A remark on this clone: Its specificity is unknown.

Whole-study findings and limits: Sequencing depth was expected to influence donor clonotype sharing.

This chain connects TRBV7-3 to TRBJ2-5; the D is unclear. Sequencing was done on a sample of PBMCs. The receptor was isolated from a woman in her thirties or forties in good health. Some clones in this sample may be carry-over from other donors' samples. In DNA, the CDR3 is TGTGCCAGCAGCTTAAATCCTACCGGAGAGACCCAGTACTTC. Its translation: CASSLNPTGETQYF.